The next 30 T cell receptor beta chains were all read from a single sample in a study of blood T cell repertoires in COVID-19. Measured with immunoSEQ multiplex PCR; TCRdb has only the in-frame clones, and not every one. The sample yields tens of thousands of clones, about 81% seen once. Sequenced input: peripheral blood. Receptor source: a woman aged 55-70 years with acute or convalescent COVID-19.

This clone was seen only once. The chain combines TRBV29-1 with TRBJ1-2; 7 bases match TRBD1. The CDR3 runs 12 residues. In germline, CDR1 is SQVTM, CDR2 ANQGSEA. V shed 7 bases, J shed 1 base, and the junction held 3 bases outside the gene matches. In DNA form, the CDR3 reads TGCAGCGGCCAGGGGGATAACTATGGCTACACCTTC. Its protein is CSGQGDNYGYTF.

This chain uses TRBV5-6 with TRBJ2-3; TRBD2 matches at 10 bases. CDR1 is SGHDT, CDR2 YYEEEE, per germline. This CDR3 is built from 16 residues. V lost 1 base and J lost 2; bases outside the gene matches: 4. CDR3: CASSLLAGAFTDTQYF. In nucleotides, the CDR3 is TGTGCCAGCAGCTTGCTAGCGGGGGCGTTCACAGATACGCAGTATTTT.

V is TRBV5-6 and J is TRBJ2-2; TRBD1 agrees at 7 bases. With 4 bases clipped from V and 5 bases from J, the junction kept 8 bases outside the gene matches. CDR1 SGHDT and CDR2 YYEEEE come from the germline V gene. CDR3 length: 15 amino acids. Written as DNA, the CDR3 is TGTGCCAGCAGCAAGACAGGGTTGAGAACCGGGGAGCTGTTTTTT. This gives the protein CASSKTGLRTGELFF.

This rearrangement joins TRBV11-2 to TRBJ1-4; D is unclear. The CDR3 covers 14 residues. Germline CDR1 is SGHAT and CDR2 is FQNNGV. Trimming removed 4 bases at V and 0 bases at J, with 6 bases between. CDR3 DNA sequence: TGTGCCAGCAGCTCTTCTGCAACTAATGAAAAACTGTTTTTT. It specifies CASSSSATNEKLFF.

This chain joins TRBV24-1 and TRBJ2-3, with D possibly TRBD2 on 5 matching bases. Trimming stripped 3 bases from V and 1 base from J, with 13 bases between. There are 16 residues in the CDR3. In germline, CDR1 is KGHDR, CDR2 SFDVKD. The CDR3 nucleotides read TGTGCCACCAGTGATCGCGGGCGGTCGGGCACAGATACGCAGTATTTT. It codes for CATSDRGRSGTDTQYF.

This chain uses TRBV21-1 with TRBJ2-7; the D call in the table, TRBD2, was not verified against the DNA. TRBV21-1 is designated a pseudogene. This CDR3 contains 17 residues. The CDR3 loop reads CASSKVRGPRTRVEQYF. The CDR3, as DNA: TGTGCCAGCAGCAAAGTTCGGGGTCCCCGGACGCGGGTCGAGCAGTACTTC.

The CDR3 loop is CASSLEGDTGDGYTF. The DNA of the CDR3 is TGTGCCAGCAGCTTAGAGGGAGACACAGGGGACGGCTACACCTTC. The genes are TRBV11-1 and TRBJ1-2; 7 bases map to TRBD1. Germline CDR1 is SGHAT and CDR2 is FQDESV (reference sequence). The CDR3 has 15 residues. J was trimmed by 8 bases and V by 1 base; bases with no gene match: 10.

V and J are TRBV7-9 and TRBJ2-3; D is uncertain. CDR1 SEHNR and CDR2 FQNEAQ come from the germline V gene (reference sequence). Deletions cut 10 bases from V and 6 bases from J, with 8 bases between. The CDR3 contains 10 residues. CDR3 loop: CAIPGDTQYF. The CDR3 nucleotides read TGTGCCATACCCGGGGATACGCAGTATTTT.

CDR3 coding DNA: TGTGCCAGCAGCGTCGACTATTCCGCGAACACCGGGGAGCTGTTTTTT. Its protein is CASSVDYSANTGELFF. The chain uses TRBV9 and TRBJ2-2; maybe TRBD2 (5 bases). This CDR3 is 16 amino acids long. Looked up from germline, CDR1 is SGDLS and CDR2 is YYNGEE. V lost 2 bases to trimming and J lost 0 bases, with 11 bases between them. Drawing the rest from reference TRBV9 and TRBJ2-2, the complete variable domain is DSGVTQTPKHLITATGQRVTLRCSPRSGDLSVYWYQQSLDQGLQFLIQYYNGEERAKGNILERFSAQQFPDLHSELNLSSLELGDSALYFCASSVDYSANTGELFFGEGSRLTVL.

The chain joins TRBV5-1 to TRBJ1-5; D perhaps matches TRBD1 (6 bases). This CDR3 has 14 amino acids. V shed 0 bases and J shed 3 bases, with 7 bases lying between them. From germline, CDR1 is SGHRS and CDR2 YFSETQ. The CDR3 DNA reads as TGCGCCAGCAGCTTGGGACAGGACAATCAGCCCCAGCATTTT. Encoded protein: CASSLGQDNQPQHF.

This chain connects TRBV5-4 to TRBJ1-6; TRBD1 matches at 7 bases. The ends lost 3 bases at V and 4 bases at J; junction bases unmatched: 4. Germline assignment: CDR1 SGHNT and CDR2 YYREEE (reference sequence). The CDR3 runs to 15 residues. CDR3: CASSSSGQYNSPLHF. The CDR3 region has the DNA TGTGCCAGCAGCTCCTCGGGACAGTATAATTCACCCCTCCACTTT.

For the CDR3, the DNA is TGTGCCAGCTCATCATACCCCGGGGTACTGAACACTGAAGCTTTCTTT. Translated, it gives CASSSYPGVLNTEAFF. The chain is built from TRBV18 and TRBJ1-1, with D unclear. Germline assignment: CDR1 KGHSH and CDR2 LQKENI. This CDR3 comprises 16 residues. V lost 5 bases to trimming and J lost 0 bases, with 16 bases between them.

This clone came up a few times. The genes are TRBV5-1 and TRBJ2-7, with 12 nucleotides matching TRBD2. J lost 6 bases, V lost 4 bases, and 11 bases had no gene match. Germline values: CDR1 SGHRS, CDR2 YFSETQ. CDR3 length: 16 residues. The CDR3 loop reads CASSDSTSGGPIEQYF. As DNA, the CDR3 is TGCGCCAGCAGCGATTCGACTAGCGGGGGCCCTATCGAGCAGTACTTC.

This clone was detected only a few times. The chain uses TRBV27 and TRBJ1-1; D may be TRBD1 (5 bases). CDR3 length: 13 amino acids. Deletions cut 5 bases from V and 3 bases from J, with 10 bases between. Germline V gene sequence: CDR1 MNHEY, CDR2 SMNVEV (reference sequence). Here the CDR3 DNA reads TGTGCCAGCAGTCCTAGACAGCACACTGAAGCTTTCTTT. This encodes CASSPRQHTEAFF.

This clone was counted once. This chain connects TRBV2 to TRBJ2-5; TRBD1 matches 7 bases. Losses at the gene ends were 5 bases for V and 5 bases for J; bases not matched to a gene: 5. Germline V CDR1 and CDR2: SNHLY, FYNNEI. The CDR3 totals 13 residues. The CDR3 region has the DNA TGTGCCAGCAGTACTGACAGGGCGGAGACCCAGTACTTC. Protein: CASSTDRAETQYF.

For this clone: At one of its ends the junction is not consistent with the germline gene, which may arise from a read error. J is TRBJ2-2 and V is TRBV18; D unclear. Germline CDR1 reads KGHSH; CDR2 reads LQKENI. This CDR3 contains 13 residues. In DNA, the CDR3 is TGTGCCAGCTCGCCACGCGAGTCCGGGGAGCTGTTTTTT. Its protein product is CASSPRESGELFF.

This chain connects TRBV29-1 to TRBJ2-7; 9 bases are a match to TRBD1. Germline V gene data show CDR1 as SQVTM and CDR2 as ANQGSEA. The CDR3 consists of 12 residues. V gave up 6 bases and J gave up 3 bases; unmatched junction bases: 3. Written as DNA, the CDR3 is TGCAGCGTCCGGACAGGGGTCTACGAGCAGTACTTC. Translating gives CSVRTGVYEQYF.

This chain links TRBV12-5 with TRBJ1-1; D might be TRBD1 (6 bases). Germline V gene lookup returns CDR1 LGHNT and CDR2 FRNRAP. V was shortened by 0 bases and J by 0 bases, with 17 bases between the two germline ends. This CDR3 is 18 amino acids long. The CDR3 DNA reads TGTGCTAGTGGTTTGGTGAACCACCCGGGACACTTGAACACTGAAGCTTTCTTT. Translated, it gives CASGLVNHPGHLNTEAFF.

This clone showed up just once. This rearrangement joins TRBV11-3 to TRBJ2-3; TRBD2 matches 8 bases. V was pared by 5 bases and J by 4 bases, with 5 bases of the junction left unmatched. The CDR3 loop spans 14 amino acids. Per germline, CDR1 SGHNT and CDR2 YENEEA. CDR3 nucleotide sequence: TGTGCCAGCAGCCGACTAGCGCCCGCAGATACGCAGTATTTT. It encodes CASSRLAPADTQYF.

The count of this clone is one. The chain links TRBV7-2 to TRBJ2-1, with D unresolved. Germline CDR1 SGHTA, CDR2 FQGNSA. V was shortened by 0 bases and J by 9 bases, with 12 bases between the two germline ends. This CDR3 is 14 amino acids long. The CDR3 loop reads CASSLAFSFPEQFF. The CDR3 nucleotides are TGTGCCAGCAGCTTAGCGTTCAGTTTCCCTGAGCAGTTCTTC. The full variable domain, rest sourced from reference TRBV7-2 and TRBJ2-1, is GAGVSQSPSNKVTEKGKDVELRCDPISGHTALYWYRQSLGQGLEFLIYFQGNSAPDKSGLPSDRFSAERTGGSVSTLTIQRTQQEDSAVYLCASSLAFSFPEQFFGPGTRLTVL.

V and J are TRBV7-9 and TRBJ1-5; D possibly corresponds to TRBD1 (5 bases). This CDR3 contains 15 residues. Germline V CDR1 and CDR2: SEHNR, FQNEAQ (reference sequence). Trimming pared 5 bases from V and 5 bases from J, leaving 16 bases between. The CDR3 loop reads CASSPDGQAHQPQHF. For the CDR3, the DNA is TGTGCCAGCAGCCCGGATGGACAAGCCCATCAGCCCCAGCATTTT.

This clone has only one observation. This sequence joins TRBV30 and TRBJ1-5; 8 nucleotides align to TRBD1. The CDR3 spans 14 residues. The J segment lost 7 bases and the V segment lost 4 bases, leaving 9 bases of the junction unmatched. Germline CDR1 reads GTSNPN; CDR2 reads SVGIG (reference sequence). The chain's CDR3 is CAWTGQGRDQPQHF. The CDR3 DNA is TGTGCCTGGACTGGACAGGGAAGGGACCAGCCCCAGCATTTT.

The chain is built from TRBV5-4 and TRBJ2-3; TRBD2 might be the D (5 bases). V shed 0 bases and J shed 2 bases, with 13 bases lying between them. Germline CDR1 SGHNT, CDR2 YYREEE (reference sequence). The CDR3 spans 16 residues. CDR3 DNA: TGTGCCAGCAGCTTGGACTCCCCGAGGGTCACAGATACGCAGTATTTT. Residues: CASSLDSPRVTDTQYF.

The CDR3 DNA follows: TGTGCCAGCAGTACTTTAACAGGGCCGATCTACAATGAGCAGTTCTTC. Its translation is CASSTLTGPIYNEQFF. The genes are TRBV27 and TRBJ2-1; D possibly corresponds to TRBD1 (6 bases). Germline CDR1 is MNHEY and CDR2 is SMNVEV (reference sequence). The V and J ends lost 5 bases and 3 bases respectively, with 17 bases between them. There are 16 residues in the CDR3.

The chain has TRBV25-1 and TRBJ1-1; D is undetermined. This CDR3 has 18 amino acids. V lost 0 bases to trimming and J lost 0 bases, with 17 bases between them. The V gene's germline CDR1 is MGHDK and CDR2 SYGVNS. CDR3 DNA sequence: TGTGCCAGCAGTGAATATTTTACACTCGGGGTGATGAACACTGAAGCTTTCTTT. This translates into CASSEYFTLGVMNTEAFF.

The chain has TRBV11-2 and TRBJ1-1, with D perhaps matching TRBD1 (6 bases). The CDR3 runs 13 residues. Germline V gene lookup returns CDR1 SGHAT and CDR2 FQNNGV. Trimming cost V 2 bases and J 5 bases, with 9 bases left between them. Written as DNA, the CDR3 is TGTGCCAGCAGCTTATCAGGGGAGACTGAAGCTTTCTTT. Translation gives CASSLSGETEAFF.

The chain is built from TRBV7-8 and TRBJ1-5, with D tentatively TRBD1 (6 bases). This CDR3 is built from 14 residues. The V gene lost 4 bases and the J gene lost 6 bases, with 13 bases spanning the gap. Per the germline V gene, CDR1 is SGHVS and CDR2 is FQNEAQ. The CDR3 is CASSSGVISQPQHF. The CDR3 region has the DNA TGTGCCAGCAGCTCAGGGGTAATTAGTCAGCCCCAGCATTTT.

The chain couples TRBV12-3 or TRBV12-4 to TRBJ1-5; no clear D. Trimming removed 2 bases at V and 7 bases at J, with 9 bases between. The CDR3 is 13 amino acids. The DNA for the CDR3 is TGTGCCAGCAGTTTACGCCAGAACCAGCCCCAGCATTTT. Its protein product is CASSLRQNQPQHF.

In DNA form, the CDR3 reads TGTGCCAGCTCACTCTTGGAGGGCCGAGTCACTGAAGCTTTCTTT. Its protein product is CASSLLEGRVTEAFF. The V call is TRBV18, the J call TRBJ1-1; no definite D call. Germline V gene lookup returns CDR1 KGHSH and CDR2 LQKENI. Trimming cost V 4 bases and J 4 bases, with 16 bases left between them. The CDR3 extends over 15 amino acids. Filled out from reference TRBV18 and TRBJ1-1, the complete variable domain reads NAGVMQNPRHLVRRRGQEARLRCSPMKGHSHVYWYRQLPEEGLKFMVYLQKENIIDESGMPKERFSAEFPKEGPSILRIQQVVRGDSAAYFCASSLLEGRVTEAFFGQGTRLTVV.

The chain's CDR3 is CASSSGGATDTQYF. The DNA for the CDR3 is TGTGCCAGCAGTAGCGGGGGGGCCACAGATACGCAGTATTTT. V gene TRBV6-2 or TRBV6-3 combines with J gene TRBJ2-3; 10 bases match TRBD2. Per the germline V gene, CDR1 is MNHEY and CDR2 is SVGEGT. The CDR3 has 14 amino acids. Unmatched junction bases numbered 1, after V lost 5 bases and J lost 2 bases.